This TCR beta chain was captured in a study of blood T cell repertoires in COVID-19 (dated by TCRdb to 2020 to 2021). Context from the whole study: Samples covering the acute and convalescent phases of COVID-19 were provided by collaborators in the United States, Italy and Spain. The material from the prospective study consisted of cDNA or gDNA derived from T cells, B-cell-depleted T cells, or PBMCs. The dataset comprised deeply sampled blood TCRbeta repertoires from subjects exposed to, actively infected with, or recovered from COVID-19. The repertoires were made available in a free public database intended to serve as a resource for research on the immune response to SARS-CoV-2. The samples were drawn from two sources: the first 160 participants of the ongoing ImmuneRACE study, and approximately 1,300 subjects contributed by 6 global collaborators. The sample metadata nearly always contained a de-identified subject ID, COVID-19 status, age in years and sex. Where available, HLA class I and class II types were taken from metadata supplied by the sample provider and were not determined by assay-based typing.

Spanning cysteine to phenylalanine, the CDR3 consists of 12 amino acids. Only the CDR3 DNA is retained, 36 bases long and in frame from the first base. At the junction V is shortened by 6 bases and J by 1 base, with 6 bases in between. CDR1 SGHDN and CDR2 FVKESK were looked up in the germline V gene. Each collaborating institution followed its own protocols to collect whole blood in K2EDTA tubes. Collaborator samples were shipped for TCRbeta analysis as frozen whole blood, isolated PBMCs, or DNA extracted from either sample type. Concerning this clone: Its specific antigen is unknown. No per-base quality is available; no much larger clone lies one base away.

Here is what the overall study found, with its caveats: How much clinical and demographic metadata was included differed by source and by participant, and the metadata was provided uncurated.

The immunoSEQ Assay, a bias-controlled multiplex PCR, was used to amplify TCRbeta CDR3 regions from genomic DNA. For the original study's pipeline: Nucleated cell counts per sample were estimated from amplification of reference gene primers within the assay. Sequence reads were collapsed and filtered to measure the absolute abundance of every unique TCRbeta CDR3 rearrangement. For each sample, productive Simpson clonality was calculated as the square root of Simpson's diversity index across productive rearrangements. As stored in TCRdb, this immuneACCESS dataset retains in-frame rearrangements with V and J assigned. A fraction of the clones does not appear; measured against another copy, unresolved V genes explain less than half of the discrepancy, and the remainder lacks a known reason. V, J and clone size were drawn from that table, and D and trimming were deduced from the DNA. This sample lists tens of thousands of clones; around 93% were detected once. The ten top clones hold about 2.5% of the sample.

The chain is made from TRBV14 and TRBJ1-1, with no confidently assigned D gene. This receptor was identified in a human donor with active COVID-19. The donor label of this sample is uncertain. Sequences were obtained from peripheral blood. At the DNA level, the sequence is TGTGCCAGCAGTTACACGAACACTGAAGCTTTCTTT. This yields the protein CASSYTNTEAFF. The entire variable domain, with the stretches around the CDR3 drawn from the reference TRBV14 and TRBJ1-1 proteins, is EAGVTQFPSHSVIEKGQTVTLRCDPISGHDNLYWYRRVMGKEIKFLLHFVKESKQDESGMPNNRFLAERTGGTYSTLKVQPAELEDSGVYFCASSYTNTEAFFGQGTRLTVV.